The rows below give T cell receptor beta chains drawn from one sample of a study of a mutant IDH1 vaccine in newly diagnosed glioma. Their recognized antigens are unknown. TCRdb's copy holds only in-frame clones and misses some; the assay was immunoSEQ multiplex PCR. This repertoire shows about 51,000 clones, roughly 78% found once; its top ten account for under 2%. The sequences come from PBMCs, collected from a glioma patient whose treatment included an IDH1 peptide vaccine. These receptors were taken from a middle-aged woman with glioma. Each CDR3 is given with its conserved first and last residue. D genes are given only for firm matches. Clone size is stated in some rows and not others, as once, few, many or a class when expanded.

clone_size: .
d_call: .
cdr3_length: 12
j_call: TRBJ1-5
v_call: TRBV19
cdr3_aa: CASRGLDQPQHF
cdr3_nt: TGTGCCAGTAGAGGCCTCGATCAGCCCCAGCATTTT

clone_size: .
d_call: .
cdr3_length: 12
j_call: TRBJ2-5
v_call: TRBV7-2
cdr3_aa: CASSLTRETQYF
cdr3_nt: TGTGCCAGCAGTCTCACTAGAGAGACCCAGTACTTC

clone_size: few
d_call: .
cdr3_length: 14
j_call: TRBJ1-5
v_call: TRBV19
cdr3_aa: CASSQGYSNQPQHF
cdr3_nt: TGTGCCAGTAGTCAGGGGTATAGCAATCAGCCCCAGCATTTT

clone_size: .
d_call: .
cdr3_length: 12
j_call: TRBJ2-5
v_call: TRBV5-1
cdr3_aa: CASSFWGETQYF
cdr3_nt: TGCGCCAGCAGCTTTTGGGGGGAGACCCAGTACTTC

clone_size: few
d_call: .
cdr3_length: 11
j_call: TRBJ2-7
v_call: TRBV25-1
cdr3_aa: CASGTSYEQYF
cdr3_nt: TGTGCCAGCGGTACAAGTTACGAGCAGTACTTC

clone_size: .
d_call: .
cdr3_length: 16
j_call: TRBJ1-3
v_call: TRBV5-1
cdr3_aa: CASAEQGPSLGNTIYF
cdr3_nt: TGCGCCAGCGCGGAGCAGGGGCCTTCCCTGGGAAACACCATATATTTT

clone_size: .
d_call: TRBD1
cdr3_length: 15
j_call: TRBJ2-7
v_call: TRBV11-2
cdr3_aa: CASSVGLDRASEQYF
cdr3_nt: TGTGCCAGCAGTGTAGGGTTGGACAGGGCAAGCGAGCAGTACTTC

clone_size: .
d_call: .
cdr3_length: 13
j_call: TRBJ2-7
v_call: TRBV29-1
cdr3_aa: CSGLTGEGYEQYF
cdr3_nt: TGCAGCGGCCTGACAGGGGAGGGCTACGAGCAGTACTTC

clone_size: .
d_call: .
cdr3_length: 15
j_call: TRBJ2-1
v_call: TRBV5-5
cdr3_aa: CASSPGVRAYNEQFF
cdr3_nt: TGTGCCAGCAGCCCCGGGGTGCGGGCCTACAATGAGCAGTTCTTC

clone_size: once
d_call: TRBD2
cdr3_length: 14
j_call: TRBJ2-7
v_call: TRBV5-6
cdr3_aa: CASSRTSGYYEQYF
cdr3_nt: TGTGCCAGCAGCAGGACTAGCGGGTACTACGAGCAGTACTTC